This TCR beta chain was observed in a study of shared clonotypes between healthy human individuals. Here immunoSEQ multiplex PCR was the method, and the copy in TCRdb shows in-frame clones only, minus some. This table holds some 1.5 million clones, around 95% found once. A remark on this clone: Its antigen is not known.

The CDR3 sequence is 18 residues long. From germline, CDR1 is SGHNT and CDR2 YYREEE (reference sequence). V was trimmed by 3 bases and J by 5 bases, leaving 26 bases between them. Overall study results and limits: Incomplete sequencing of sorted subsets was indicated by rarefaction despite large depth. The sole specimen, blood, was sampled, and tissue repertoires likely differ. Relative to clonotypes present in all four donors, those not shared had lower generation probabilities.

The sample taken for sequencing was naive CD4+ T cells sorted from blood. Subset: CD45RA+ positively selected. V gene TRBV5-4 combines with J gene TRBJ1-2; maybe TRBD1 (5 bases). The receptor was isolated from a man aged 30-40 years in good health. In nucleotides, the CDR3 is TGTGCCAGCAGCTCCCATAGCATCCCGGGGGGTGATAAGTATGGCTACACCTTC. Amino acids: CASSSHSIPGGDKYGYTF.